Listed below are T cell receptor beta chains from one sample, sequenced in a study of blood T cell repertoires in COVID-19. Profiling relied on immunoSEQ multiplex PCR, and the TCRdb table lists in-frame clones only, not all of them. In the table there are over 200,000 clones, about 90% of which are singletons. Sequenced material: PBMCs or T cells enriched from blood (not recorded which). These receptor sequences come from a woman aged 50 to 65 in a cohort exposed to, infected with or recovered from COVID-19 (not recorded which). Both conserved end residues are part of each CDR3. A D gene is named only where the DNA matches it firmly. The listing skips clone size in some rows; elsewhere it reads once, few, many or a size class.

TRBJ1-2 | TRBV6-5 | NA | NA | TGTGCCAGCAGTTTCAGGGATTACTATGGCTACACCTTC | CASSFRDYYGYTF
TRBJ1-4 | TRBV25-1 | NA | TRBD1 | TGTGCCAGCAGTGTAGGACAGGCTCTAACTAATGAAAAACTGTTTTTT | CASSVGQALTNEKLFF
TRBJ1-4 | TRBV27 | NA | TRBD1 | TGTGCCACCAAAAGGGAGCCCGGGACAGCTAATGAAAAACTGTTTTTT | CATKREPGTANEKLFF
TRBJ2-1 | TRBV4-1 | NA | TRBD2 | TGCGCCAGCAGCCAAGACCCTGGGACTAGCGGGGGCCATGAGCAGTTCTTC | CASSQDPGTSGGHEQFF
TRBJ2-7 | TRBV5-4 | NA | NA | TGTGCCAGCAGCCATACGAAGCAGGGCACCTACGAGCAGTACTTC | CASSHTKQGTYEQYF
TRBJ1-6 | TRBV9 | NA | NA | TGTGCCAGCAGCGTAGAAGGAGGGGCGGGGGATTCACCCCTCCACTTT | CASSVEGGAGDSPLHF
TRBJ1-6 | TRBV5-1 | once | TRBD1 | TGCGCCAGCAGCGGGGACAGTTTGAGGGGAGTCCCCCTCCACTTT | CASSGDSLRGVPLHF
TRBJ1-2 | TRBV30 | NA | TRBD1 | TGTGCCTGGAGCGCTCCCTCGGGACAGCAACCCTGGTACACCTTC | CAWSAPSGQQPWYTF
TRBJ1-2 | TRBV7-9 | NA | TRBD1 | TGTGCCACCGGGACAGTCGGCTACACCTTC | CATGTVGYTF
TRBJ2-4 | TRBV6-2/TRBV6-3 | once | TRBD1 | TGTGCCAGCAGTTGGGACAGGGGAGCCAAAAACATTCAGTACTTC | CASSWDRGAKNIQYF
TRBJ2-3 | TRBV5-1 | NA | TRBD1 | TGCGCCAGCAGCGAGGACAGGAGCACAGATACGCAGTATTTT | CASSEDRSTDTQYF
TRBJ2-1 | TRBV11-2 | NA | NA | TGTGCCAGCAGCCCGTTAACTAGCTACTCCTACAATGAGCAGTTCTTC | CASSPLTSYSYNEQFF
TRBJ2-3 | TRBV6-5 | NA | NA | TGTGCCAGCAGGGTCCTAGGCACAGATACGCAGTATTTT | CASRVLGTDTQYF
TRBJ2-1 | TRBV11-2 | NA | TRBD2 | TGTGCCACCACAGGAGCGGGGGGCCGTCCCGAGCAGTTCTTC | CATTGAGGRPEQFF
TRBJ1-2 | TRBV3-1/TRBV3-2 | NA | NA | TGTGCCAGCAGCCAAGCGTCGGGGTGGAGTGGCTACACCTTC | CASSQASGWSGYTF
TRBJ2-5 | TRBV21-1 | NA | NA | TGTGCCAGCAGCAAGGGCGTGGGAGAGACCCAGTACTTC | CASSKGVGETQYF
TRBJ1-3 | TRBV30 | NA | NA | TGTGCCTGGTCGGAAGCGGGAAACACCATATATTTT | CAWSEAGNTIYF